The 31 T cell receptor beta chains given below trace back to one sample, sequenced in a study of blood T cell repertoires in COVID-19. The protocol was immunoSEQ multiplex PCR, while the TCRdb copy is restricted to in-frame clones and leaves out a portion. The sample has approximately 400,000 clones; under 85% are singletons. The sample comprised PBMCs or T cells enriched from blood (not recorded which). The origin of the receptors is a woman aged 50 to 60 who had recovered from COVID-19.

The V gene is TRBV30, the J gene TRBJ1-2; D is unclear. The V gene's germline CDR1 is GTSNPN and CDR2 SVGIG (reference sequence). Trimming pared 0 bases from V and 0 bases from J, leaving 11 bases between. The CDR3 is 15 residues long. CDR3: CAWSVRRESNYGYTF. DNA for the CDR3: TGTGCCTGGAGTGTACGGCGGGAATCTAACTATGGCTACACCTTC.

The gene calls are TRBV15 and TRBJ2-7, with 8 bases identical to TRBD1. The CDR3 covers 15 residues. Germline CDR1 LNHNV, CDR2 YYDKDF (reference sequence). V lost 3 bases, J lost 1 base, and 5 bases stayed unmatched. CDR3 in amino acids: CATSRGQDFSYEQYF. The CDR3 DNA sequence: TGTGCCACCAGCAGGGGACAGGATTTTTCCTACGAGCAGTACTTC.

The chain links TRBV12-3 or TRBV12-4 to TRBJ1-1; the D is unclear. The CDR3 runs 13 residues. V was cut by 2 bases and J by 7 bases, with 11 bases left in between. CDR3 nucleotides: TGTGCCAGCAGTTTACCCGGGAGATTTGAAGCTTTCTTT. It translates to CASSLPGRFEAFF.

The J gene is TRBJ1-1, the V gene TRBV29-1, with D possibly matching TRBD1 (5 bases). Germline V gene sequence: CDR1 SQVTM, CDR2 ANQGSEA. Trimming removed 6 bases at V and 10 bases at J, with 12 bases between. CDR3 size: 10 residues. The DNA of the CDR3 is TGCAGCGTAGACTCCGGGGGAGCTTTCTTT. It specifies CSVDSGGAFF.

The table lists this clone with a count of one. The V call is TRBV15, the J call TRBJ1-4, with unresolved D. The V and J ends lost 8 bases and 6 bases respectively, with 16 bases between them. Germline V gene lookup returns CDR1 LNHNV and CDR2 YYDKDF (reference sequence). The CDR3 is 14 residues long. For the CDR3, the DNA is TGTGCCACCCTCCTGGGTACGGGTGATGAAAAACTGTTTTTT. As protein: CATLLGTGDEKLFF.

The chain joins TRBV29-1 to TRBJ1-1; D is perhaps TRBD1 (6 bases). V was shortened by 4 bases and J by 8 bases, with 14 bases between the two germline ends. CDR1 and CDR2 (germline): SQVTM, ANQGSEA. This CDR3 spans 12 amino acids. CDR3 nucleotide sequence: TGCAGCGTTGGTGCCGGGAGGGGGGAAGCTTTCTTT. This encodes CSVGAGRGEAFF.

This clone was detected a few times. The chain links TRBV4-1 to TRBJ2-1; the match to TRBD2 covers 7 bases. Germline V gene lookup returns CDR1 MGHRA and CDR2 YSYEKL. This CDR3 is built from 15 residues. V lost 1 base, J lost 5 bases, and 5 bases stayed unmatched. CDR3 in DNA: TGCGCCAGCAGCCAAGGTCCTAGCGGCAACAATGAGCAGTTCTTC. Its protein product is CASSQGPSGNNEQFF.

The genes are TRBV15 and TRBJ1-1, with no clear D. Germline V CDR1 and CDR2: LNHNV, YYDKDF (reference sequence). CDR3 size: 13 residues. The V gene lost 0 bases and the J gene lost 7 bases, with 9 bases spanning the gap. The CDR3 nucleotides are TGTGCCACCAGCAGAGAGAGGCGATTTGAAGCTTTCTTT. Protein: CATSRERRFEAFF. Supplemented by reference TRBV15 and TRBJ1-1, the full variable domain reads DAMVIQNPRYQVTQFGKPVTLSCSQTLNHNVMYWYQQKSSQAPKLLFHYYDKDFNNEADTPDNFQSRRPNTSFCFLDIRSPGLGDTAMYLCATSRERRFEAFFGQGTRLTVV.

The chain has TRBV4-3 and TRBJ2-1, with TRBD2 matching over 12 bases. The CDR3 has 17 amino acids. Germline CDR1 is LGHNA and CDR2 is YSLEER. Germline trimming cut 1 base from V and 7 bases from J; bases unmatched to any gene: 8. The CDR3: CASSQVQTSGSSNEQFF. CDR3 nucleotides: TGCGCCAGCAGCCAAGTGCAGACTAGCGGGAGTTCTAATGAGCAGTTCTTC.

V is TRBV19 and J is TRBJ2-1; tentatively, D is TRBD1 (6 bases). The CDR3 spans 12 residues. Trimming took 5 bases from V and 8 from J, leaving 10 bases between them. Per germline, CDR1 LNHDA and CDR2 SQIVND (reference sequence). The CDR3 DNA is TGTGCCAGTAGTGGGACAATGGATGAGCAGTTCTTC. It translates to CASSGTMDEQFF.

A remark on this clone: A junction end diverges from the germline sequence, so it may reflect a read error. This chain links TRBV11-2 with TRBJ2-7; 12 nucleotides line up with TRBD2. The CDR3 loop spans 12 amino acids. Germline-derived CDR1 and CDR2 are SGHAT and FQNNGV. CDR3: CASSSQPSGGGF. CDR3 nucleotides: TGTGCCAGCAGCTCCCAGCCTAGCGGGGGGGGCTTC.

The rearrangement links TRBV2 to TRBJ1-6, with 7 bases identical to TRBD1. CDR1 and CDR2 from the germline V gene are SNHLY and FYNNEI. The CDR3 consists of 14 residues. The V gene end was trimmed by 8 bases and the J gene end by 7 bases; junction bases not matched to a gene: 8. This CDR3 reads CASGTANGNSPLHF. The CDR3 DNA follows: TGTGCCAGCGGGACAGCAAATGGAAATTCACCCCTCCACTTT.

V and J are TRBV5-1 and TRBJ1-6; possible D gene TRBD1, 6 bases. This CDR3 region has 15 residues. Trimming cost V 1 base and J 4 bases, with 9 bases left between them. Germline V CDR1 and CDR2: SGHRS, YFSETQ. The CDR3 is CASSLRTDYNSPLHF. DNA for the CDR3: TGCGCCAGCAGCTTGCGGACAGATTATAATTCACCCCTCCACTTT.

With regard to this clone: The same CDR3 is also encoded by other DNA sequences in this sample. V gene TRBV18 combines with J gene TRBJ1-2; D gene ambiguous. Trimming took off 2 bases at V and 2 bases at J, with 9 bases between the two ends. The germline V gene encodes CDR1 KGHSH and CDR2 LQKENI. There are 14 residues in the CDR3. The CDR3 region is CASSPSTENYGYTF. In DNA, the CDR3 is TGTGCCAGCTCACCAAGTACAGAAAACTATGGCTACACCTTC.

The gene calls are TRBV5-4 and TRBJ2-1; 15 nucleotides line up with TRBD2. The CDR3 has 16 residues. Losses at the gene ends were 3 bases for V and 10 bases for J; bases not matched to a gene: 8. Germline CDR1 and CDR2: SGHNT and YYREEE (reference sequence). DNA for the CDR3: TGTGCCAGCAGCTGGGAGGGACTAGCGGGGGGTAGAGAGCAGTTCTTC. The encoded protein is CASSWEGLAGGREQFF.

The chain couples TRBV2 to TRBJ1-2; TRBD1 might be the D (6 bases). This CDR3 region has 13 residues. Germline CDR1 and CDR2: SNHLY and FYNNEI. V was shortened by 6 bases and J by 4 bases, with 12 bases between the two germline ends. CDR3 DNA sequence: TGTGCCAGCAGCCTCGACAGGCTCTATGGCTACACCTTC. Protein: CASSLDRLYGYTF. The full variable domain, rest sourced from reference TRBV2 and TRBJ1-2, is EPEVTQTPSHQVTQMGQEVILRCVPISNHLYFYWYRQILGQKVEFLVSFYNNEISEKSEIFDDQFSVERPDGSNFTLKIRSTKLEDSAMYFCASSLDRLYGYTFGSGTRLTVV.

About this clone: This sample also contains other DNA sequences that code for the same CDR3. The rearrangement links TRBV29-1 to TRBJ2-2; possible D gene TRBD1, 6 bases. This CDR3 is 15 amino acids long. The germline V gene has CDR1 SQVTM and CDR2 ANQGSEA. The V end was cut by 4 bases, the J end by 4 bases, with 16 bases between. CDR3 region: CSVGEGGLSTGELFF. DNA for the CDR3: TGCAGCGTTGGAGAAGGGGGTTTGTCCACCGGGGAGCTGTTTTTT.

This sequence joins TRBV30 and TRBJ1-5; D is unclear. V dropped 2 bases and J dropped 4 bases, with 9 bases sitting between them. Germline values: CDR1 GTSNPN, CDR2 SVGIG (reference sequence). The CDR3 sequence is 13 residues long. The CDR3 here is CAWSSGRNQPQHF. The CDR3, as DNA: TGTGCCTGGAGTAGCGGCAGAAATCAGCCCCAGCATTTT.

The chain joins TRBV4-2 to TRBJ2-7; the match to TRBD1 covers 11 bases. This CDR3 has 15 amino acids. After removal of 3 bases from V and 3 bases from J, the junction contained 4 bases not matched to a gene. CDR1 and CDR2 from the germline V gene are LGHNA and YNFKEQ. The CDR3 coding sequence is TGTGCCAGCAGCCACTGGGGACAGGGGGGCTACGAGCAGTACTTC. Protein product: CASSHWGQGGYEQYF.

V usage is TRBV29-1 and J usage is TRBJ1-4; no definite D call. CDR1 SQVTM and CDR2 ANQGSEA come from the germline V gene. The length of the CDR3 is 13 residues. V shed 6 bases and J shed 4 bases, with 12 bases lying between them. The CDR3 coding sequence is TGCAGCGTAGCACAGAACTTTAATGAAAAACTGTTTTTT. This encodes CSVAQNFNEKLFF.

This clone was recorded a few times. This chain joins TRBV7-3 and TRBJ1-1; TRBD1 is a possible D gene (6 bases). CDR3 size: 16 residues. From germline, CDR1 is SGHTA and CDR2 FQGTGA. V was pared by 5 bases and J by 5 bases, with 21 bases between. The CDR3 sequence is CASSPMGSTGKTEAFF. The CDR3 bases are TGTGCCAGCAGCCCGATGGGGTCAACAGGGAAAACTGAAGCTTTCTTT.

The chain carries TRBV18 and TRBJ1-1; D not resolved. The germline gives CDR1 KGHSH, CDR2 LQKENI. Trimming left V 5 bases short and J 5 bases short, with 12 bases between. This CDR3 contains 13 residues. The CDR3 protein is CASSSGGRTEAFF. DNA of the CDR3: TGTGCCAGCTCAAGCGGAGGGCGGACTGAAGCTTTCTTT.

This clone was seen a handful of times. V and J are TRBV19 and TRBJ1-1; TRBD1 might be the D (6 bases). In germline, CDR1 is LNHDA, CDR2 SQIVND (reference sequence). V was trimmed by 9 bases and J by 4 bases, leaving 18 bases between them. The CDR3 is made up of 14 amino acids. In DNA form, the CDR3 reads TGTGCCAGCAATCCCAGGGGTAGGGTCACTGAAGCTTTCTTT. Amino acid sequence: CASNPRGRVTEAFF.

CDR3 sequence (DNA): TGTGCCAGCAGCCAAGATTTGAAAGTCGGTCAGCCCCAGCATTTT. It specifies CASSQDLKVGQPQHF. V usage is TRBV4-2 and J usage is TRBJ1-5; no reliable D call. The CDR3 consists of 15 residues. Germline V gene lookup returns CDR1 LGHNA and CDR2 YNFKEQ. Trimming pared 0 bases from V and 6 bases from J, leaving 12 bases between.

The chain couples TRBV6-5 to TRBJ1-2, with D possibly matching TRBD1 (5 bases). V was shortened by 6 bases and J by 4 bases, with 9 bases between the two germline ends. Germline V lookup: CDR1 MNHEY, CDR2 SVGAGI. This CDR3 spans 12 amino acids. The CDR3 reads CASSQTAYGYTF. The CDR3, as DNA: TGTGCCAGCAGCCAGACAGCCTATGGCTACACCTTC.

V and J are TRBV5-1 and TRBJ2-7; 13 nucleotides align to TRBD2. Trimming at V came to 1 base and at J to 6 bases, leaving 7 bases not matched to a gene. The CDR3 is 16 residues long. The germline V gene encodes CDR1 SGHRS and CDR2 YFSETQ. The CDR3 bases are TGCGCCAGCAGCTTGAGTGCTACTAGCGGGGGGGGCGAGCAGTACTTC. Its translation: CASSLSATSGGGEQYF.

DNA for the CDR3: TGTGCCAGTAGTAGACAGGGGGACTCTGGAAACACCATATATTTT. Amino acid sequence: CASSRQGDSGNTIYF. This chain links TRBV19 with TRBJ1-3; 9 bases fit TRBD1. The V and J ends lost 4 bases and 0 bases, in that order; junction bases with no gene match: 1. CDR3 length: 15 residues. Germline-derived CDR1 and CDR2 are LNHDA and SQIVND (reference sequence).

V is TRBV6-6 and J is TRBJ2-7, with 9 bases lining up with TRBD2. Germline V gene sequence: CDR1 MNHNY, CDR2 SVGAGI (reference sequence). The CDR3 runs 15 residues. V was pared by 8 bases and J by 6 bases, with 14 bases of the junction left unmatched. The CDR3 sequence is CASSTVPGLAGEQYF. CDR3 nucleotides: TGTGCCAGCTCGACGGTACCGGGACTAGCTGGCGAGCAGTACTTC.

There are a few counts of this clone. The chain has TRBV5-4 and TRBJ1-3, with TRBD1 matching 8 bases. V dropped 4 bases and J dropped 2; count of bases not matched to a gene: 5. The length of the CDR3 is 15 residues. Germline V gene data show CDR1 as SGHNT and CDR2 as YYREEE (reference sequence). In DNA form, the CDR3 reads TGTGCCAGCAGCCCGGACAGGGTAACTGGAAACACCATATATTTT. Residues: CASSPDRVTGNTIYF.

The J gene is TRBJ2-3, the V gene TRBV10-1; 10 bases match TRBD2. CDR1 is WNHNN and CDR2 is SYGVQD in the germline V gene (reference sequence). The CDR3 consists of 15 residues. After removal of 0 bases from V and 6 bases from J, the junction contained 3 bases not matched to a gene. Written as DNA, the CDR3 is TGCGCCAGCAGTGAGTCGGATAGCGGGAGGGATACGCAGTATTTT. Its translation is CASSESDSGRDTQYF.

The gene calls are TRBV10-2 and TRBJ2-2; D is uncertain. This CDR3 contains 15 residues. Germline V gene data show CDR1 as WSHSY and CDR2 as SAAADI. V dropped 0 bases and J dropped 4 bases, with 9 bases sitting between them. CDR3: CASSESHPTTGELFF. The CDR3 DNA reads TGCGCCAGCAGTGAGTCCCACCCTACCACCGGGGAGCTGTTTTTT.